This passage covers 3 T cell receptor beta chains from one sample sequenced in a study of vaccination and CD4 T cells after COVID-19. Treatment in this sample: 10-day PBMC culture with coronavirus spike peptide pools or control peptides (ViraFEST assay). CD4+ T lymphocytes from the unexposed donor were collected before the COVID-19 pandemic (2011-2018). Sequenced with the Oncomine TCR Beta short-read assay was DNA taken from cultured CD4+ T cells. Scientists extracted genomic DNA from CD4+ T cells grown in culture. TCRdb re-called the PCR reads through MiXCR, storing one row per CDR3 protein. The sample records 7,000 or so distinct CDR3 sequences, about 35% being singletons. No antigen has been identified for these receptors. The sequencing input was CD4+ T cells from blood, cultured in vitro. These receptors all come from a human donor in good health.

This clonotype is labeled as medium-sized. The CDR3 sequence is CASSSEGNYGYTF. In DNA, the CDR3 is TGCGCCAGCAGCTCCGAGGGGAACTATGGCTACACCTTC. The chain is built from TRBV4-3 and TRBJ1-2; tentative D call: TRBD1 (5 bases). The ends were cut back, 5 bases at V and 2 bases at J, with 9 bases in the middle. This CDR3 has 13 amino acids. Germline V gene data show CDR1 as LGHNA and CDR2 as YSLEER.

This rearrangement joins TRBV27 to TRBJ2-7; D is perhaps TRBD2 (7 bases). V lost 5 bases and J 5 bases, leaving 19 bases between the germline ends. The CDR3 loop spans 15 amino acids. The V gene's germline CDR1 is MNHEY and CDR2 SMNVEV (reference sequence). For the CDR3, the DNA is TGTGCCAGCAGTAGGGGGGGCAGGACGGATCACGAGCAGTACTTC. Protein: CASSRGGRTDHEQYF.

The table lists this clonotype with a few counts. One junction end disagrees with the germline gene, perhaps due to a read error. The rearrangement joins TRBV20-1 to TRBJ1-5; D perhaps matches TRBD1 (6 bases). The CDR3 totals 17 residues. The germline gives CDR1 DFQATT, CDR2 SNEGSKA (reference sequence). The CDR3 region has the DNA TGCAGTGCAAGAGGGTGGGGGGCAGGGACGAGCAATCAGCCCCAGCATTTT. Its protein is CSARGWGAGTSNQPQHF.